The text below deals with one TCR beta chain. Its antigen remains unknown. The CDR3 is 14 amino acids. The germline V gene has CDR1 SEHNR and CDR2 FQNEAQ (reference sequence). V lost 3 bases, J lost 7 bases, and 15 bases lay in between. The repertoire was sequenced with immunoSEQ multiplex PCR; TCRdb's copy has only in-frame clones and lacks some. The sample shows roughly 34,000 clones, roughly 89% of them seen only once. The data stem from a study of a mutant IDH1 vaccine in newly diagnosed glioma. Across the whole study: Vaccination started 4-6 weeks after radiotherapy alone, or with temozolomide cycles. Visits designated V12 and V13 were conducted at weeks 35 and 47, respectively. Study results and caveats: There were vaccine-induced immune responses in about 93% of the patients.

The sample's time point: week 47, end of study. All doses held 300 ug of mutant IDH1 20-mer peptide, with topical imiquimod. Patients in the study were vaccinated eight times, receiving shots in weeks 1, 3, 5, 7, 11, 15, 19 and 23. This receptor was taken from a woman in her twenties or thirties with glioma. The chain employs TRBV7-9 and TRBJ1-1; D is perhaps TRBD1 (6 bases). Sequencing used PBMCs, obtained from a glioma patient whose treatment included an IDH1 peptide vaccine. The CDR3 coding sequence is TGTGCCAGCAGCTTCGTTCAGGGGCACTATGAAGCTTTCTTT. Encoded protein: CASSFVQGHYEAFF.